One TCR beta chain is described in this entry. Its antigen remains unknown. The sample comes from a study of monozygotic twins with inflammatory bowel disease. General observations from the study: Healthy co-twins, by inverse Simpson, had higher TCRbeta diversity than their siblings with IBD.

The CDR3 is made up of 13 amino acids. Germline V lookup: CDR1 SGHDT, CDR2 YYEEEE. The authors made each sample's cDNA in eight separate reactions. TCRdb reprocessed the 5' RACE reads, keeping one entry per CDR3 protein, no DNA. The sample data list a few hundred thousand distinct CDR3 sequences. The source of this sequence is a human donor with ulcerative colitis or Crohn's disease, or a healthy co-twin of an affected twin (not recorded which). The chain has TRBV5-6 and TRBJ2-2; the TCRdb call, TRBD2, lacks DNA for checking. The sample consisted of blood. CDR3 amino acids: CASTRQRPGELFF.